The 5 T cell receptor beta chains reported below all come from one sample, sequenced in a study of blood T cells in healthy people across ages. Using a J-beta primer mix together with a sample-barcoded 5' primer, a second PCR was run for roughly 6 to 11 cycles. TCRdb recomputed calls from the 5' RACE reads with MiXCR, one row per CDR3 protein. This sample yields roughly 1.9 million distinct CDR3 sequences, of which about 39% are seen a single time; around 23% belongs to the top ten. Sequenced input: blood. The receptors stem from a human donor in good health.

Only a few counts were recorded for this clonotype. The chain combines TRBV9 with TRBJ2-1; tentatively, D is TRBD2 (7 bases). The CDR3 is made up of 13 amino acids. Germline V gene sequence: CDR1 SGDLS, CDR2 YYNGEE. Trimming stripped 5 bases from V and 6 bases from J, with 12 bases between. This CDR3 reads CASSTGGLNEQFF. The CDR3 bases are TGTGCCAGCAGTACGGGGGGCCTCAATGAGCAGTTCTTC.

Here the CDR3 DNA reads TGTGCCAGCTCAAGAGGGTCTAGCGGATACACAGATACGCAGTATTTT. Translation: CASSRGSSGYTDTQYF. This rearrangement joins TRBV5-4 to TRBJ2-3; 7 positions match TRBD2. Germline assignment: CDR1 SGHNT and CDR2 YYREEE (reference sequence). The junction had 13 bases not matched to a gene; V was cut back by 7 bases and J by 2 bases. The CDR3 contains 16 residues.

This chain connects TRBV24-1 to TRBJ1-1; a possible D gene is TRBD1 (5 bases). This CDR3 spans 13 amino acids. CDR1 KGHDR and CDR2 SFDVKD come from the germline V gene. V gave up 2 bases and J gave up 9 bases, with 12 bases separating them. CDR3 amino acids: CATSDSGGTKAFF. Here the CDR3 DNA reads TGTGCCACCAGTGATTCGGGCGGGACGAAAGCTTTCTTT.

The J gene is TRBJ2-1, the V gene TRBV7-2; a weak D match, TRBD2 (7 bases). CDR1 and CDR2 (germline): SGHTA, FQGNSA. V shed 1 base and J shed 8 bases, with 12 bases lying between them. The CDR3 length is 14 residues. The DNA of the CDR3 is TGTGCCAGCAGCTTAGGTCGGGGGGCTTATGAGCAGTTCTTC. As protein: CASSLGRGAYEQFF.

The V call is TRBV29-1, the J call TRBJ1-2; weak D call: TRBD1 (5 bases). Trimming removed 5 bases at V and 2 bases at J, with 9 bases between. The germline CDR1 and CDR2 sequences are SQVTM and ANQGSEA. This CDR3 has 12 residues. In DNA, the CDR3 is TGCAGCGTTCGGTCAGGGAACTATGGCTACACCTTC. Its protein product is CSVRSGNYGYTF.